What follows are 27 T cell receptor beta chains derived from one specimen sequenced in a study of T cells in Graves' hyperthyroidism and ophthalmopathy. The source material, RNA transcripts, was used to amplify TCR beta CDR3 regions. Carried out on the TCR CDR3, a first-round RT-PCR used the HTBI primer set. MiXCR was run by TCRdb on the multiplex PCR reads, yielding one entry per CDR3 protein. The table lists about 600,000 distinct CDR3 sequences, more than 15% of them singletons, with more than 3% in the top ten. The sequenced material came from blood. The receptors derive from a woman in her thirties or forties with Graves' ophthalmopathy.

This clonotype was observed a few times. In DNA form, the CDR3 reads TGTGCCAGCAGCTTACAGTATACTGGGACAGGGAGCCCCGGGGAGCTGTTTTTT. This gives the protein CASSLQYTGTGSPGELFF. The J gene is TRBJ2-2, the V gene TRBV11-1, with 9 bases matching TRBD1. In germline, CDR1 is SGHAT, CDR2 FQDESV (reference sequence). V gave up 2 bases and J gave up 6 bases; unmatched junction bases: 13. CDR3 length equals 18 residues.

This clonotype was counted ten times or more. The chain uses TRBV18 and TRBJ2-1; D is unresolved. The CDR3 is 14 residues long. Germline assignment: CDR1 KGHSH and CDR2 LQKENI. Trimming pared 1 base from V and 0 bases from J, leaving 4 bases between. This chain's CDR3 is CASSPQSSYNEQFF. The CDR3 nucleotides read TGTGCCAGCTCACCACAGAGCTCCTACAATGAGCAGTTCTTC.

The J gene is TRBJ2-5, the V gene TRBV6-1, with 7 bases identical to TRBD2. Losses at the gene ends were 8 bases for V and 3 bases for J; bases not matched to a gene: 6. This CDR3 has 13 amino acids. Germline CDR1 is MNHNS and CDR2 is SASEGT. In DNA form, the CDR3 reads TGTGCCAGCTCCCGGGAGGTAAAAGAGACCCAGTACTTC. Translation: CASSREVKETQYF.

The table lists this clonotype with many counts. This sequence joins TRBV28 and TRBJ2-7; D not resolved. The CDR3 totals 13 residues. V was pared by 2 bases and J by 3 bases, with 8 bases between. Germline CDR1 MDHEN, CDR2 SYDVKM. DNA of the CDR3: TGTGCCAGCAGTTTACAGGTTGACTACGAGCAGTACTTC. Translating it yields CASSLQVDYEQYF.

This clonotype was found many times. The rearrangement links TRBV4-1 to TRBJ1-1; D might be TRBD1 (5 bases). The CDR3 covers 13 residues. CDR1 is MGHRA and CDR2 is YSYEKL in the germline V gene. V was cut by 4 bases and J by 4 bases, with 10 bases left in between. This CDR3 reads CASSPGQSTEAFF. DNA of the CDR3: TGCGCCAGCAGCCCCGGACAAAGCACTGAAGCTTTCTTT.

Remarks on this clonotype: A much more abundant neighbour one base away suggests this may be a read error. This chain connects TRBV3-1 to TRBJ1-4; no definite D call. Germline CDR1 and CDR2: LGHDT and YNNKEL (reference sequence). The CDR3 extends over 17 amino acids. V was cut by 0 bases and J by 0 bases, with 11 bases left in between. CDR3 DNA sequence: TGTGCCAGCAGCCAAGATCTGTTGGGCGCAACTAATGAAAAACTGTTTTTT. Translating it yields CASSQDLLGATNEKLFF.

This clonotype was found many times. The chain carries TRBV28 and TRBJ2-1, with 7 nucleotides matching TRBD1. The CDR3 contains 15 residues. The germline V gene has CDR1 MDHEN and CDR2 SYDVKM. Trimming cost V 4 bases and J 6 bases; bases outside gene matches: 9. Here the CDR3 DNA reads TGTGCCAGCAGTTCTACAGGGGTGTTTAGCAATGAGCAGTTCTTC. Amino acid sequence: CASSSTGVFSNEQFF. Supplemented by reference TRBV28 and TRBJ2-1, the full variable domain reads DVKVTQSSRYLVKRTGEKVFLECVQDMDHENMFWYRQDPGLGLRLIYFSYDVKMKEKGDIPEGYSVSREKKERFSLILESASTNQTSMYLCASSSTGVFSNEQFFGPGTRLTVL.

This clonotype has ten or more counts. This chain uses TRBV5-5 with TRBJ2-1, with 7 bases identical to TRBD1. Germline CDR1 SGHKS, CDR2 YYEKEE (reference sequence). Trimming removed 0 bases from V and 0 bases from J; junction bases left unmatched: 3. The CDR3 loop spans 16 amino acids. The CDR3 spells CASSLGRTGSYNEQFF. In DNA, the CDR3 is TGTGCCAGCAGCTTGGGTCGGACAGGCTCCTACAATGAGCAGTTCTTC.

As for this clonotype: This may come from a read error, since a much larger clone is one base off. Given the absence of the conserved phenylalanine or tryptophan at the CDR3 end, a read error is likely. The rearrangement links TRBV2 to TRBJ1-4; D gene ambiguous. Per germline, CDR1 SNHLY and CDR2 FYNNEI. CDR3 length: 11 amino acids. The V end lost 6 bases, the J end lost 5 bases, and 4 bases lay between the germline ends. The CDR3 here is CASRTNEKLFL. The CDR3 nucleotides read TGTGCCAGCAGGACGAATGAAAAACTGTTTCTT.

This clonotype was detected many times. The rearrangement uses TRBV20-1 and TRBJ2-1; D may correspond to TRBD1 or TRBD2 (6 bases each). The CDR3 spans 16 residues. Germline V CDR1 and CDR2: DFQATT, SNEGSKA (reference sequence). Trimming stripped 0 bases from V and 8 bases from J, with 20 bases between. Written as DNA, the CDR3 is TGCAGTGCTAGAGATGAAGGGGCAGGGGAGGTCGATGAGCAGTTCTTC. Translating gives CSARDEGAGEVDEQFF.

This clonotype was detected ten times or more. J is TRBJ2-7 and V is TRBV7-9; D gene unclear. V shed 3 bases and J shed 0 bases, with 12 bases lying between them. The CDR3 is 15 residues long. Per the germline V gene, CDR1 is SEHNR and CDR2 is FQNEAQ (reference sequence). CDR3 amino acids: CASSFDGKSSYEQYF. CDR3 in DNA: TGTGCCAGCAGCTTTGACGGCAAAAGCTCCTACGAGCAGTACTTC.

This clonotype was detected ten times or more. The CDR3 loop reads CASSGGASGRYEQYF. CDR3 nucleotide sequence: TGTGCCAGCAGTGGCGGAGCTAGCGGGAGGTACGAGCAGTACTTC. The J gene is TRBJ2-7, the V gene TRBV2; 11 nucleotides line up with TRBD2. V dropped 4 bases and J dropped 4; count of bases not matched to a gene: 6. This CDR3 contains 15 residues. The germline V gene has CDR1 SNHLY and CDR2 FYNNEI.

V is TRBV20-1 and J is TRBJ1-2; D is ambiguous. V lost 1 base, J lost 4 bases, and 19 bases lay in between. CDR1 and CDR2 (germline): DFQATT, SNEGSKA (reference sequence). The CDR3 runs 16 residues. The CDR3 sequence is CSARVKTGPTLYGYTF. CDR3 in DNA: TGCAGTGCTAGAGTTAAGACCGGGCCCACTCTCTATGGCTACACCTTC.

This clonotype came up a few times. The V and J genes are TRBV7-9 and TRBJ2-3; TRBD2 agrees at 13 bases. Germline V gives CDR1 SEHNR, CDR2 FQNEAQ (reference sequence). The ends lost 3 bases at V and 6 bases at J; junction bases unmatched: 15. The CDR3 is made up of 19 amino acids. This CDR3 reads CASSFATSGGPGSLDTQYF. The CDR3, as DNA: TGTGCCAGCAGCTTTGCGACTAGCGGGGGGCCGGGAAGTTTGGATACGCAGTATTTT.

This clonotype was counted many times. The rearrangement links TRBV30 to TRBJ1-1; no clear D gene. Trimming shortened V by 5 bases and J by 4 bases, and 5 bases separated the two germline ends. Germline CDR1 reads GTSNPN; CDR2 reads SVGIG (reference sequence). The CDR3 contains 10 residues. For the CDR3, the DNA is TGTGCCTGGGAGGGCACTGAAGCTTTCTTT. It translates to CAWEGTEAFF. Combining the CDR3 with reference TRBV30 and TRBJ1-1 gives the whole variable domain SQTIHQWPATLVQPVGSPLSLECTVEGTSNPNLYWYRQAAGRGLQLLFYSVGIGQISSEVPQNLSASRPQDRQFILSSKKLLLSDSGFYLCAWEGTEAFFGQGTRLTVV.

This clonotype was detected many times. This chain joins TRBV2 and TRBJ1-2; TRBD1 matches at 12 bases. The CDR3 sequence is 14 residues long. Germline V lookup: CDR1 SNHLY, CDR2 FYNNEI. After removal of 6 bases from V and 6 bases from J, the junction contained 5 bases not matched to a gene. As DNA, the CDR3 is TGTGCCAGCAGGCAGGGACAGGGGGCGGATGGCTACACCTTC. Translated, it gives CASRQGQGADGYTF.

This clonotype was seen more than once but under ten times. V gene TRBV10-2 combines with J gene TRBJ1-1; D is perhaps TRBD1 (5 bases). Germline-derived CDR1 and CDR2 are WSHSY and SAAADI. Trimming removed 4 bases from V and 6 bases from J, with 12 bases in between. The CDR3 totals 13 residues. The CDR3 DNA follows: TGCGCCAGCAGTGGAATAGGGGTGGCTGAAGCTTTCTTT. Its translation: CASSGIGVAEAFF.

About this clonotype: The junction departs from the called germline gene at one end, perhaps through a read error. The chain combines TRBV11-1 with TRBJ2-1; 11 bases are a match to TRBD2. In germline, CDR1 is SGHAT, CDR2 FQDESV (reference sequence). CDR3 size: 18 residues. The CDR3 reads CASGLVTGTSGDYNEQFF. CDR3 in DNA: TGTGCCAGCGGCTTAGTCACCGGGACTAGCGGCGACTACAATGAGCAGTTCTTC.

The V and J genes are TRBV7-9 and TRBJ2-4; unclear D gene. Trimming took 6 bases from V and 6 from J, leaving 12 bases between them. The CDR3 runs to 13 residues. The germline V gene encodes CDR1 SEHNR and CDR2 FQNEAQ (reference sequence). The CDR3 nucleotides are TGTGCCAGCAGTCGGGCCCCAGGAAACATTCAGTACTTC. Translating it yields CASSRAPGNIQYF.

In regard to this clonotype: Being one base from a much bigger clone, this may be a read error. The chain has TRBV29-1 and TRBJ2-7; D is perhaps TRBD1 or TRBD2 (5 bases each). This CDR3 comprises 13 residues. Germline lookup yields CDR1 SQVTM and CDR2 ANQGSEA. The CDR3 sequence is CSVSGTASCEQYF. The CDR3 DNA reads TGCAGCGTATCCGGGACGGCGTCCTGCGAGCAGTACTTC.

This clonotype was recorded many times. The chain has TRBV12-3 or TRBV12-4 and TRBJ2-7, with D hard to call. V was clipped by 1 base and J by 7 bases, with 8 bases between them. The CDR3 loop spans 12 amino acids. Here the CDR3 DNA reads TGTGCCAGCAGTTTAGGTTTAGTAGAGCAGTACTTC. It codes for CASSLGLVEQYF.

There are many counts of this clonotype. This rearrangement joins TRBV11-2 to TRBJ2-3, with 7 bases matching TRBD2. The CDR3 extends over 15 amino acids. Germline V gives CDR1 SGHAT, CDR2 FQNNGV. Trimming took 1 base from V and 5 from J; bases not matched to a gene: 6. Here the CDR3 reads CASSLGGGREDTQYF. Written as DNA, the CDR3 is TGTGCCAGCAGCTTAGGCGGGGGACGGGAAGATACGCAGTATTTT.

Concerning this clonotype itself: With a much larger clone just one base away, this may be a read error. The gene calls are TRBV2 and TRBJ2-2; 7 positions match TRBD1. Looked up from germline, CDR1 is SNHLY and CDR2 is FYNNEI. The CDR3 is 14 amino acids. The CDR3: CASSVEGGTGEPFF. CDR3 nucleotide sequence: TGTGCCAGCAGTGTAGAAGGGGGCACCGGGGAGCCGTTTTTT.

This clonotype was observed a handful of times. This may be a read error, as it is one base from a much larger clone. The chain uses TRBV5-1 and TRBJ2-1; possible D gene TRBD1, 5 bases. The CDR3 runs to 15 residues. V was trimmed by 4 bases and J by 0 bases, leaving 11 bases between them. Germline V gives CDR1 SGHRS, CDR2 YFSETQ. CDR3 residues: CASSEIGASYNEQFF. DNA of the CDR3: TGCGCCAGCAGCGAGATAGGGGCCTCCTACAATGAGCAGTTCTTC.

This sequence joins TRBV19 and TRBJ2-1; D may be TRBD1 (6 bases). Germline values: CDR1 LNHDA, CDR2 SQIVND (reference sequence). The CDR3 sequence is 14 residues long. V gave up 5 bases and J gave up 6 bases, with 14 bases separating them. DNA for the CDR3: TGTGCCAGTAGTTCACGGACACAGGGCAATGAGCAGTTCTTC. It yields the protein CASSSRTQGNEQFF.

This clonotype has at least ten counts. J is TRBJ2-1 and V is TRBV7-3, with D tentatively TRBD2 (7 bases). The ends were cut back, 1 base at V and 10 bases at J, with 17 bases in the middle. Germline-derived CDR1 and CDR2 are SGHTA and FQGTGA. This CDR3 contains 15 residues. The CDR3 DNA follows: TGTGCCAGCAGCTTAATGGGAGGGGGGCAAGACGAGCAGTTCTTC. It codes for CASSLMGGGQDEQFF.

This clonotype has at least ten counts. The chain uses TRBV28 and TRBJ2-7, with no clear D. CDR1 is MDHEN, CDR2 SYDVKM, per germline. CDR3 length: 17 residues. Trimming removed 4 bases from V and 0 bases from J, with 19 bases in between. In DNA form, the CDR3 reads TGTGCCAGCAGTTCTCCCGGGCGGTCCGGCAGCTCCTACGAGCAGTACTTC. Its translation: CASSSPGRSGSSYEQYF.